The TCR beta chain under discussion was sequenced for a study of cytomegalovirus exposure and HLA in healthy donors. General observations from the study: V- and J-gene trimming of TCR beta was linked (in a later analysis) to a missense DCLRE1C variant. TCR beta chains numbering more than 150 were designated cytomegalovirus-associated.

A multiplex PCR was run with 60 Vbeta primers and 13 Jbeta primers. Produced via immunoSEQ multiplex PCR; TCRdb's table is partial and in-frame only. Here the sample table reports about 160,000 clones. On this clone: As yet, its antigen is unknown.

Germline values: CDR1 SEHNR, CDR2 FQNEAQ (reference sequence). Trimming cost V 2 bases and J 4 bases; bases outside gene matches: 5. CDR3 size: 15 residues. The chain carries TRBV7-9 and TRBJ1-3; 7 bases fit TRBD1. This receptor was obtained from a man younger than 40 in good health and CMV-seronegative. Sequencing used PBMCs. The CDR3 DNA follows: TGTGCCAGCAGCTTATTAGGGGGCGAGGGAAACACCATATATTTT. Protein sequence: CASSLLGGEGNTIYF.